The rows below give T cell receptor beta chains drawn from one sample of a study of T cell changes during pregnancy in multiple sclerosis. The data were produced by immunoSEQ multiplex PCR, yet TCRdb's version contains in-frame clones alone and is incomplete. Among about 59,000 clones listed, about 90% were seen once. Sequencing used peripheral blood, obtained in the second trimester of pregnancy. Every receptor here comes from a female donor in good health, enrolled as a control in a pregnancy study. Both conserved end residues are part of each CDR3. D genes are given only for firm matches. Clone size is given for some rows only: seen once, a few or many times, or a class if the clone is expanded.

TRBD2 TRBJ2-3 TRBV9 - CASSVGGGPDTQYF TGTGCCAGCAGCGTAGGCGGGGGTCCAGATACGCAGTATTTT
- TRBJ1-4 TRBV6-1 once CASSDAAATNEKLFF TGTGCCAGCAGTGATGCGGCAGCAACTAATGAAAAACTGTTTTTT
TRBD1 TRBJ2-2 TRBV18 once CASSPPTGGNTGELFF TGTGCCAGCTCACCACCGACAGGGGGGAACACCGGGGAGCTGTTTTTT
TRBD2 TRBJ2-1 TRBV7-3 few CASKPGLASNEQFF TGTGCCAGCAAACCGGGACTAGCGTCCAATGAGCAGTTCTTC
- TRBJ2-5 TRBV19 - CASRPTDQETQYF TGTGCCAGTAGACCGACAGACCAAGAGACCCAGTACTTC
- TRBJ2-1 TRBV2 - CASTLYSSYNEQFF TGTGCCAGCACACTGTACAGCTCCTACAATGAGCAGTTCTTC
- TRBJ2-1 TRBV9 - CASSAGTIASNEQFF TGTGCCAGCAGCGCCGGGACAATCGCATCCAATGAGCAGTTCTTC
TRBD1 TRBJ2-5 TRBV5-3 - CARSSRDSQETQYF TGTGCCAGAAGCTCCCGGGACAGTCAAGAGACCCAGTACTTC
- TRBJ1-5 TRBV6-5 - CASTPGENQPQHF TGTGCCAGCACCCCAGGGGAAAATCAGCCCCAGCATTTT
- TRBJ1-4 TRBV30 - CAWSGQTNEKLFF TGTGCCTGGAGTGGGCAGACTAATGAAAAACTGTTTTTT
TRBD2 TRBJ2-1 TRBV5-6 - CASSSGLAVVYNEQFF TGTGCCAGCAGCAGCGGACTAGCCGTAGTCTACAATGAGCAGTTCTTC
- TRBJ2-2 TRBV25-1 - CASSELNTGELFF TGTGCCAGCAGTGAACTGAACACCGGGGAGCTGTTTTTT
TRBD2 TRBJ2-7 TRBV28 - CASSPGLAGTYEQYF TGTGCCAGCAGTCCCGGACTAGCGGGCACCTACGAGCAGTACTTC
- TRBJ2-7 TRBV18 - CASSVRSKQPGYEQYF TGTGCCAGCTCAGTAAGAAGTAAACAGCCAGGATACGAGCAGTACTTC
- TRBJ2-1 TRBV6-6 - CASSYWEQTNEQFF TGTGCCAGCAGTTATTGGGAGCAGACCAATGAGCAGTTCTTC
TRBD1 TRBJ2-5 TRBV10-3 - CAISPGPGQVLETQYF TGTGCCATCAGTCCCGGTCCAGGACAGGTTCTAGAGACCCAGTACTTC
- TRBJ2-5 TRBV11-2 - CASSLARGDETQYF TGTGCCAGCAGCTTAGCTCGCGGGGACGAGACCCAGTACTTC
TRBD2 TRBJ2-1 TRBV9 - CASSVGTSGIPGYEQFF TGTGCCAGCAGCGTAGGGACTAGCGGGATTCCCGGTTATGAGCAGTTCTTC
- TRBJ1-2 TRBV9 - CASSPYPTGSHGYTF TGTGCCAGCAGCCCTTACCCTACAGGGTCCCATGGCTACACCTTC
- TRBJ1-2 TRBV27 - CASHPGTGKGYTF TGTGCCAGCCATCCCGGGACTGGCAAGGGCTACACCTTC
- TRBJ1-6 TRBV19 - CASSMGSNLNSPLHF TGTGCCAGTAGTATGGGCAGCAACCTAAATTCACCCCTCCACTTT
- TRBJ1-5 TRBV28 few CASSSYRVRTQPQHF TGTGCCAGCAGTTCCTACAGGGTTCGGACTCAGCCCCAGCATTTT
TRBD2 TRBJ2-2 TRBV27 once CASRASGGLNTGELFF TGTGCCAGCAGAGCTAGCGGGGGCCTGAACACCGGGGAGCTGTTTTTT
- TRBJ2-1 TRBV4-1 - CASSLLGYNEQFF TGCGCCAGCAGCCTTCTAGGATACAATGAGCAGTTCTTC
- TRBJ2-7 TRBV5-1 - CASSLVAGSSYEQYF TGCGCCAGCAGCTTGGTTGCGGGAAGCTCCTACGAGCAGTACTTC
- TRBJ1-1 TRBV6-1 - CASSEAPGGAEAFF TGTGCCAGCAGTGAAGCGCCCGGGGGAGCTGAAGCTTTCTTT
- TRBJ2-1 TRBV29-1 once CSVRVFLNNEQFF TGCAGCGTACGGGTCTTCCTCAACAATGAGCAGTTCTTC
- TRBJ2-3 TRBV7-9 - CASSPGTYTDTQYF TGTGCCAGCAGCCCCGGGACTTACACAGATACGCAGTATTTT
TRBD2 TRBJ2-5 TRBV11-3 - CASRNSGEETQYF TGTGCCAGCAGAAATAGCGGGGAAGAGACCCAGTACTTC
TRBD1 TRBJ2-1 TRBV7-9 - CASSLGQGVSDEQFF TGTGCCAGCAGCTTAGGACAGGGAGTCAGCGATGAGCAGTTCTTC
TRBD2 TRBJ2-5 TRBV6-5 - CASTYVGEGKTQYF TGTGCCAGCACCTATGTGGGGGAGGGGAAGACCCAGTACTTC
- TRBJ2-6 TRBV5-1 - CASSLDAPLNVLTF TGCGCCAGCAGCTTGGATGCGCCCCTCAACGTCCTGACTTTC
TRBD2 TRBJ2-7 TRBV7-9 - CASGPTRLAGAEQYF TGTGCCAGCGGACCGACTCGACTAGCGGGAGCCGAGCAGTACTTC
TRBD2 TRBJ2-5 TRBV7-2 - CASSFDRREGWGAQETQYF TGTGCCAGCAGCTTTGACCGGCGGGAGGGTTGGGGGGCCCAAGAGACCCAGTACTTC
TRBD1 TRBJ1-2 TRBV30 - CAWSVQGQGAGYTF TGTGCCTGGAGTGTACAGGGGCAGGGGGCCGGCTACACCTTC
- TRBJ2-5 TRBV11-2 - CASSLMATQYF TGTGCCAGCAGCTTAATGGCGACCCAGTACTTC
- TRBJ2-7 TRBV15 - CATSRDDGSSYEQYF TGTGCCACCAGCAGAGATGACGGGTCCTCCTACGAGCAGTACTTC
- TRBJ1-6 TRBV2 once CASSGGVISYNSPLHF TGTGCCAGCAGTGGGGGAGTTATCTCCTATAATTCACCCCTCCACTTT
- TRBJ2-3 TRBV5-3 - CARSLILDTQYF TGTGCCAGAAGCTTGATTCTAGATACGCAGTATTTT
- TRBJ2-4 TRBV21-1 - CASSSHLGSTKLIAKNIQYF TGTGCCAGCAGCTCTCACCTCGGTAGCACAAAGCTAATAGCCAAAAACATTCAGTACTTC
- TRBJ1-1 TRBV7-2 - CASSFQGKGTEAFF TGTGCCAGCAGCTTCCAGGGAAAGGGCACTGAAGCTTTCTTT
TRBD2 TRBJ2-7 TRBV11-1 once CASSPRLAGAYEQYF TGTGCCAGCAGCCCCCGACTAGCGGGAGCGTACGAGCAGTACTTC
TRBD1 TRBJ2-4 TRBV19 - CASSIVPPDREPKNIQYF TGTGCCAGTAGTATCGTACCACCGGACAGGGAGCCTAAAAACATTCAGTACTTC
- TRBJ2-7 TRBV18 - CASSPPEGEQYF TGTGCCAGCTCACCACCGGAGGGGGAGCAGTACTTC
- TRBJ2-7 TRBV30 - CAWSVREGGEQYF TGTGCCTGGAGTGTACGGGAAGGAGGCGAGCAGTACTTC
- TRBJ2-3 TRBV11-1 - CASSDQSAMRTDTQYF TGTGCCAGCAGCGACCAGAGCGCCATGCGCACAGATACGCAGTATTTT
TRBD1 TRBJ1-2 TRBV5-7 - CASSPRGDGYTF TGTGCCAGCAGCCCCAGGGGGGATGGCTACACCTTC
- TRBJ1-5 TRBV6-5 - CASSYGRASNQPQHF TGTGCCAGCAGTTACGGTCGAGCTAGCAATCAGCCCCAGCATTTT
- TRBJ2-2 TRBV28 - CASSFAGRPNTGELFF TGTGCCAGCAGTTTTGCGGGACGTCCGAACACCGGGGAGCTGTTTTTT
- TRBJ1-1 TRBV25-1 few CASLAGKGYEAFF TGTGCCAGCTTGGCAGGGAAGGGATATGAAGCTTTCTTT
TRBD1 TRBJ2-3 TRBV6-5 - CASSDRVPDTQYF TGTGCCAGCAGTGACAGGGTACCGGATACGCAGTATTTT
TRBD1 TRBJ1-2 TRBV27 - CASSPYGSGTGVKRAYGYTF TGTGCCAGCAGTCCATACGGTTCGGGGACAGGGGTTAAAAGGGCCTATGGCTACACCTTC
TRBD1 TRBJ2-7 TRBV4-2 - CASSLGDSSYEQYF TGTGCCAGCAGCCTAGGGGACAGTTCCTACGAGCAGTACTTC
- TRBJ1-2 TRBV6-1 - CATSEYRKIGGYTF TGTGCCACCTCAGAGTACAGGAAAATCGGGGGCTACACCTTC
TRBD2 TRBJ2-5 TRBV15 - CATSRGVSGGARETQYF TGTGCCACCAGCAGAGGGGTTAGCGGGGGGGCGCGGGAGACCCAGTACTTC